This TCR beta chain was documented in a study of blood T cell repertoires in COVID-19. Germline assignment: CDR1 ENHRY and CDR2 SYGVKD. The CDR3 sequence is 12 residues long. Measured with immunoSEQ multiplex PCR; TCRdb has only the in-frame clones, and not every one. The sample lists 200,000 to 300,000 clones, around nine tenths occurring once. Points on this clone: Mismatch with germline at one junction end may stem from a read error.

The sequenced sample consisted of peripheral blood. The rearrangement uses TRBV10-3 and TRBJ1-2, with D perhaps matching TRBD1 (5 bases). This receptor was identified in a woman in her 70s with active or convalescent COVID-19. CDR3 protein: CALRAGSYGYTF. In DNA, the CDR3 is TGTGCCCTCAGGGCAGGCAGCTATGGCTACACCTTC.